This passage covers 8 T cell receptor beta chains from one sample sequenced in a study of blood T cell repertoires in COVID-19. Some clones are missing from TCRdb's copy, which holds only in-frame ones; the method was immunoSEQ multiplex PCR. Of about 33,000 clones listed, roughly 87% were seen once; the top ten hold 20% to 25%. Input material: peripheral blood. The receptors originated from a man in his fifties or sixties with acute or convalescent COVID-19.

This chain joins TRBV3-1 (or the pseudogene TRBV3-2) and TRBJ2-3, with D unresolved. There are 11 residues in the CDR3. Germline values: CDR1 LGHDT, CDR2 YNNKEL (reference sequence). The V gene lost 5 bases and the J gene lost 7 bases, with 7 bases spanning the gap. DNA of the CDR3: TGTGCCAGCAGCTACGAGAATACGCAGTATTTT. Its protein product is CASSYENTQYF.

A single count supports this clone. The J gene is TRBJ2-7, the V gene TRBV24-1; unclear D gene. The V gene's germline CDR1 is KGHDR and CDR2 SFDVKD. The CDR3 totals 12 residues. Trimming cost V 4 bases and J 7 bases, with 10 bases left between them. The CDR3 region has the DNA TGTGCCACCAGTGACCCCCCGGGTGAGCAGTACTTC. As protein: CATSDPPGEQYF.

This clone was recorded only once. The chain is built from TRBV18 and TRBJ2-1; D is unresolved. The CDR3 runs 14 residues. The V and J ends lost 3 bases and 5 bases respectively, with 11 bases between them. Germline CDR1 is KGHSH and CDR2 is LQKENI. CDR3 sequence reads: CASSPGGTNNEQFF. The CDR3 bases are TGTGCCAGCTCACCCGGCGGCACCAACAATGAGCAGTTCTTC.

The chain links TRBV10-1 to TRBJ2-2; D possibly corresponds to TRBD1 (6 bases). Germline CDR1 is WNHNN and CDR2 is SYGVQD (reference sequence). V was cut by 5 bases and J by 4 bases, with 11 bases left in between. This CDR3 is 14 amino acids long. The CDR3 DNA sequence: TGCGCCAGCAGTCCGGACAGAACCACCGGGGAGCTGTTTTTT. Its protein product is CASSPDRTTGELFF.

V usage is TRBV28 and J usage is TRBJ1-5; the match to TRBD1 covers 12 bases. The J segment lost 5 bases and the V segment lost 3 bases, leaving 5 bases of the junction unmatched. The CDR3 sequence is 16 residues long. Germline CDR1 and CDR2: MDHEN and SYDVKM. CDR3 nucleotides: TGTGCCAGCAGTTTGAGGGGACAGGGGGCTTATCAGCCCCAGCATTTT. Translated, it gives CASSLRGQGAYQPQHF.

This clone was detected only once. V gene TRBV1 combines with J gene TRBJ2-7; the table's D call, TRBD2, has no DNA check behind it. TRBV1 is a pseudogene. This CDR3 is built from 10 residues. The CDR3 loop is CTSLSYEQYF. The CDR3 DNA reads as TGCACCAGCCTGTCCTACGAGCAGTACTTC.

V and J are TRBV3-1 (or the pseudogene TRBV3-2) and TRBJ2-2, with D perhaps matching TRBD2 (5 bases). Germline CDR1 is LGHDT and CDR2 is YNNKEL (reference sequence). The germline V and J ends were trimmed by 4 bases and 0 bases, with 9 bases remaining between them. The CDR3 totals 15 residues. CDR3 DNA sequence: TGTGCCAGCAGCCGGACTTTCCCGAACACCGGGGAGCTGTTTTTT. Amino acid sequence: CASSRTFPNTGELFF.

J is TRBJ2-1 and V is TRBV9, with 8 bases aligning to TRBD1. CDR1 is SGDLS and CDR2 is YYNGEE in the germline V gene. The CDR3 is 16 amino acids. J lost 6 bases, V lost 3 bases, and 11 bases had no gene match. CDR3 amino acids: CASSADPGTGPNEQFF. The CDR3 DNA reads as TGTGCCAGCAGCGCGGACCCCGGGACAGGCCCCAATGAGCAGTTCTTC.